This is a list of T cell receptor beta chains from one sample in a study of cytomegalovirus exposure and HLA in healthy donors. TCRdb's copy holds only in-frame clones and misses some; the assay was immunoSEQ multiplex PCR. The repertoire holds about 200,000 clones, with 82% as singletons. The sequencing input was PBMCs. The origin of the receptors is a woman in her forties in good health and CMV-seronegative. The CDR3 runs from the conserved cysteine through the conserved F or W. A D gene is named only where the DNA matches it firmly. Size tells how often a clone was seen (once, few, many) or the class of an expanded clone, and some rows leave it out.

j_call,d_call,v_call,clone_size,cdr3_nt,cdr3_aa
TRBJ1-4,NA,TRBV10-3,NA,TGTGCCATCAGTGTGAACAGACAAAAACTGTTTTTT,CAISVNRQKLFF
TRBJ1-4,TRBD1,TRBV18,few,TGTGCCAGCTCACCGACATCGGGACAGCCTAATGAAAAACTGTTTTTT,CASSPTSGQPNEKLFF
TRBJ2-1,NA,TRBV27,NA,TGTGCCAGCAGCCTGTTACAGGGCAGAGAGCAGTTCTTC,CASSLLQGREQFF
TRBJ2-7,NA,TRBV5-4,once,TGTGCCAGCAGCCTAAGAGGGGCGGGATACTCCTACGAGCAGTACTTC,CASSLRGAGYSYEQYF
TRBJ2-7,TRBD2,TRBV7-9,once,TGTGCCAGCAGCTTAAGGGGACTAGCGGGTTCGTCCTCCTACGAGCAGTACTTC,CASSLRGLAGSSSYEQYF
TRBJ2-1,NA,TRBV27,NA,TGTGCCAGCAGTTTATCCAGGGGTTTCAATGAGCAGTTCTTC,CASSLSRGFNEQFF
TRBJ2-2,TRBD1,TRBV6-1,NA,TGTGCCAGCAGCCGGGGACAGGTGAACACCGGGGAGCTGTTTTTT,CASSRGQVNTGELFF
TRBJ2-5,TRBD1,TRBV5-1,NA,TGCGCCAGCAGCTTGTCGGGACAGGGTTTCGGAGAGACCCAGTACTTC,CASSLSGQGFGETQYF
TRBJ1-1,NA,TRBV7-9,NA,TGTGCCAGCAGCCCGAGGGAGTTAAAGGCTTTCTTT,CASSPRELKAFF
TRBJ2-7,NA,TRBV12-5,NA,TGTGCTAATGGTTTGCCCTTCAGGGCCCACTACGAGCAGTACTTC,CANGLPFRAHYEQYF
TRBJ2-3,NA,TRBV7-9,NA,TGTGCCAGCAGCTTAGAGGGGTTCTTGGATACGCAGTATTTT,CASSLEGFLDTQYF
TRBJ1-2,NA,TRBV19,few,TGTGCCAGTAGTATAGGCGGACAGACTAACTATGGCTACACCTTC,CASSIGGQTNYGYTF
TRBJ1-1,NA,TRBV14,NA,TGTGCCAGCAGCCAAGAGCCAGGGCGCATGAACACTGAAGCTTTCTTT,CASSQEPGRMNTEAFF
TRBJ2-1,TRBD2,TRBV9,NA,TGTGCCAGCAGCCTGGGGGGGATTCCAGCCCATGAGCAGTTCTTC,CASSLGGIPAHEQFF
TRBJ1-4,NA,TRBV10-3,few,TGTGCCATCAGTGAGTCGGGAGCGCCAAATGAAAAACTGTTTTTT,CAISESGAPNEKLFF
TRBJ2-3,NA,TRBV5-1,NA,TGCGCCAGCAGCTTGGCCCAAGATACGCAGTATTTT,CASSLAQDTQYF